The following is a TCR beta chain sequence with its context. The data were obtained in a study of CD8 T cells in Susac syndrome. Germline V lookup: CDR1 DFQATT, CDR2 SNEGSKA (reference sequence). The CDR3 is made up of 14 amino acids. V trimming: 5 bases; J trimming: 5 bases; junction bases outside the gene matches: 8. Random hexamers primed reverse transcription of roughly 0.5 to 1 ug RNA. TCRdb fed the immunoSEQ multiplex PCR reads into MiXCR, producing one record per CDR3 protein. This table holds around 140,000 distinct CDR3 sequences, about 95% found once. This TCR came from a human donor with Susac syndrome. Sequencing used CD4+ T cells from PBMCs. The chain joins TRBV20-1 to TRBJ2-7; 11 nucleotides align to TRBD2. The CDR3 DNA reads TGCAGTGCTCTCAGTAGCGGGAGGGTCGACGAGCAGTACTTC. This sequence encodes CSALSSGRVDEQYF.